The sequence of this TCR beta chain was determined in a study of T cells in Graves' hyperthyroidism and ophthalmopathy (dated by TCRdb to about 2019). Notes on the research overall: Peripheral blood samples were taken at the time of initial diagnosis, prior to any treatment. After blood sampling, hyperthyroidism patients were treated with methimazole at a starting dose of 30 mg daily, and ophthalmopathy patients were treated with high-dose intravenous methylprednisolone. TCR V-J signatures able to tell the groups apart were searched for in a discovery cohort of 90 to 100 patients, of whom more than 40 had Graves' ophthalmopathy and around 56 had stable Graves' hyperthyroidism. In addition, the study compared T-cell repertoires in thyroid tissue and in blood from six Graves' hyperthyroidism patients. TCR Vbeta CDR3 sequencing of 120 to 150 peripheral blood samples (over 40 ophthalmopathy, about 80 hyperthyroidism and around 17 progressor patients) is reported in the paper. Prospective prediction of ophthalmopathy was tested in an independent validation cohort consisting of roughly 19 hyperthyroidism patients and some 17 patients who later progressed to ophthalmopathy. The approximately 90 discovery patients were randomly split 7:3 into training and test sets.

A patient counted as having stable Graves' hyperthyroidism if no progression to ophthalmopathy occurred over 18 months of follow-up. Hyperthyroidism patients were aged 18 to 65 years and newly diagnosed, with disease duration of less than 2 months. Patients with uncontrolled infections, other autoimmune diseases, pregnancy or lactation were excluded. Clinical symptoms, serum thyroxine and TRAb, thyroid ultrasound, and orbital computed tomography formed the basis for the diagnoses. Ficoll-Paque density gradient centrifugation was used to isolate PBMCs from under 11 ml of fresh peripheral blood. Total RNA was extracted using Trizol reagent, and RNA quality was assessed on an Agilent 2100 Bioanalyzer. CDR1 and CDR2 (SEHNR, FQNEAQ) derive from the germline V gene (reference sequence). The CDR3 holds 12 amino acids from the cysteine to the phenylalanine. Just CDR3 DNA is preserved here, 36 bases in frame from base 1. The junction carries 14 bases between V and J, which are trimmed by 4 bases and 11 bases respectively.

On the study overall, not on this receptor specifically: Ophthalmopathy was separated from stable hyperthyroidism by a 13 V-J signature model, with 85% to 90% sensitivity and just over 81% specificity obtained in cross-validation and 80%/75% obtained in testing. In validation, the model predicted progression to ophthalmopathy with roughly 66% sensitivity and less than 75% specificity, a median of 6.5 months before onset. No statistical method was used to fix the sample size in advance, and group allocation was not hidden from the investigators. Most expanded thyroid clonotypes (frequency above 0.001) were also detected in blood, suggesting blood repertoires may reflect thyroid immune responses.

TCR beta CDR3 regions were amplified from RNA transcripts. The TCR CDR3 was subjected to a first round of RT-PCR using the HTBI primer set and the Qiagen OneStep RT-PCR kit. Libraries were constructed in a second round of multiplex PCR, after which size selection and purification were carried out. Sequencing of the libraries was done on an Illumina HiSeq2000 using paired-end 100 bp reads. The authors' analysis ran thus. SOAPnuke was used to process the raw data, with reads discarded if the reads contained adapters or uncalled bases, had a mean Phred below 15, or lacked an exact constant-primer or identifier match. High-quality paired reads were merged using COPE v1.2.5, and each unique nucleotide sequence was defined as a clonotype. Clonotypes were aligned to IMGT TRBV, TRBD and TRBJ reference segments using MiTCR v1.1. Only V-J combinations with frequency above 0.0001, covering 99% to 99.2% of repertoires, were analysed. The TCS score was defined as F50 (clonal expansion) divided by E x V (chaos), with BLOSUM62-based TCRdist calculated between CDR3 peptides within each V-J. Welch's t-statistics and random forest reduced fewer than 550 V-J features to roughly 13, which were used in a naive Bayes classifier (R e1071). Thyroid-blood repertoire similarity was quantified with the Morisita-Horn index. TCRdb applied fastp at Q25 and MiXCR to the public reads, then kept only in-frame beta chains. Duplicate CDR3 protein sequences are folded into a single record with the most common DNA and genes. It is TCRdb's table, rather than the study itself, that gives the V and J calls and clone size. The sample has 600,000 to 800,000 distinct CDR3 sequences on record, roughly a third of them singletons. Less than 40% of the sample comes from the top ten.

This clonotype was observed a few times. The antigen it binds to is not known. Qualities for individual bases were not recorded, and no much larger clone is one base off. Rearrangement joined TRBV7-9 to TRBJ2-5, with a weak D call of TRBD1 (5 bases match). This clonotype was sampled from a woman aged 40 to 50 with Graves' hyperthyroidism. The specimen sequenced was blood. DNA sequence: TGTGCCAGCAGCTCGATTACAGGCGGACAGTACTTC. Its translation reads: CASSSITGGQYF.